The 25 T cell receptor beta chains listed next were all sequenced from one sample in a study of cytomegalovirus exposure and HLA in healthy donors. PCR primers comprised 60 Vbeta and 13 Jbeta primers. Some clones are missing from TCRdb's copy, which holds only in-frame ones; the method was immunoSEQ multiplex PCR. Of a few hundred thousand clones in the sample, 80% to 85% are singletons; the top ten hold around 8.6%. The sample was PBMCs. The receptors were gathered from an older woman in good health and CMV-seropositive.

This chain connects TRBV5-5 to TRBJ2-7, with 8 bases fitting TRBD2. Germline V gene sequence: CDR1 SGHKS, CDR2 YYEKEE (reference sequence). Trimming took 4 bases from V and 4 from J; bases not matched to a gene: 16. CDR3 length: 17 residues. The CDR3 reads CASSTHPLIIAGYEQYF. The CDR3, as DNA: TGTGCCAGCAGCACACACCCCCTTATAATAGCGGGGTACGAGCAGTACTTC. Variable domain in full (rest from reference TRBV5-5 and TRBJ2-7): DAGVTQSPTHLIKTRGQQVTLRCSPISGHKSVSWYQQVLGQGPQFIFQYYEKEERGRGNFPDRFSARQFPNYSSELNVNALLLGDSALYLCASSTHPLIIAGYEQYFGPGTRLTVT.

Details on this clone: At one of its ends the junction is not consistent with the germline gene, which may arise from a read error. The rearrangement links TRBV7-7 to TRBJ2-1; the D gene is possibly TRBD1 (6 bases). This CDR3 region has 13 residues. CDR1 SSHAT and CDR2 FNYEAQ come from the germline V gene (reference sequence). As DNA, the CDR3 is TGTGCTAGCAGCCTCGGGACAAACAATGAGCAGTTCTTC. The encoded protein is CASSLGTNNEQFF.

The gene calls are TRBV5-4 and TRBJ2-5, with a weak D call TRBD1 (6 bases). Germline V gene sequence: CDR1 SGHNT, CDR2 YYREEE (reference sequence). CDR3 length: 13 amino acids. V was clipped by 0 bases and J by 6 bases, with 9 bases between them. Here the CDR3 DNA reads TGTGCCAGCAGCTTGGCAACAGGGAAGACCCAGTACTTC. This encodes CASSLATGKTQYF. The complete variable domain, with remaining parts taken from reference TRBV5-4 and TRBJ2-5, reads ETGVTQSPTHLIKTRGQQVTLRCSSQSGHNTVSWYQQALGQGPQFIFQYYREEENGRGNFPPRFSGLQFPNYSSELNVNALELDDSALYLCASSLATGKTQYFGPGTRLLVL.

This chain uses TRBV29-1 with TRBJ2-7; TRBD1 might be the D (5 bases). The CDR3 is 13 residues long. V was trimmed by 4 bases and J by 5 bases, leaving 15 bases between them. CDR1 and CDR2 from the germline V gene are SQVTM and ANQGSEA. The CDR3, as DNA: TGCAGCGTTGTTCAGGGCTTGGCTCACGAGCAGTACTTC. It codes for CSVVQGLAHEQYF.

This sequence joins TRBV9 and TRBJ2-1; 9 bases are a match to TRBD2. Germline values: CDR1 SGDLS, CDR2 YYNGEE. V dropped 1 base and J dropped 2; count of bases not matched to a gene: 1. The CDR3 is 15 residues long. The CDR3 DNA reads as TGTGCCAGCAGCGTATCTAGCGGGGCCTACAATGAGCAGTTCTTC. Its translation: CASSVSSGAYNEQFF.

The rearrangement joins TRBV6-5 to TRBJ1-2; 10 bases are shared with TRBD1. Germline-derived CDR1 and CDR2 are MNHEY and SVGAGI. Germline trimming cut 7 bases from V and 6 bases from J; bases unmatched to any gene: 11. The CDR3 runs to 15 residues. CDR3 in amino acids: CASTAAATGGNGYTF. The CDR3 DNA reads TGTGCCAGCACTGCCGCGGCGACAGGGGGCAATGGCTACACCTTC.

The CDR3 nucleotides read TGTGCCTGGAGCCCCCTCAGGAACACTGAAGCTTTCTTT. Its translation is CAWSPLRNTEAFF. The V and J genes are TRBV30 and TRBJ1-1, with D unresolved. The V and J ends lost 3 bases and 1 base respectively, with 9 bases between them. Germline values: CDR1 GTSNPN, CDR2 SVGIG (reference sequence). The CDR3 covers 13 residues.

The rearrangement links TRBV2 to TRBJ1-1, with a possible D match to TRBD1 (6 bases). The CDR3 is 15 residues long. From germline, CDR1 is SNHLY and CDR2 FYNNEI. Trimming took off 8 bases at V and 5 bases at J, with 21 bases between the two ends. CDR3 coding DNA: TGTGCCAGCGTCGCCCCGGGGGGCGCGGGAACTGAAGCTTTCTTT. Protein product: CASVAPGGAGTEAFF.

The chain links TRBV4-2 to TRBJ2-7; 8 bases map to TRBD2. The CDR3 has 15 residues. The ends lost 1 base at V and 3 bases at J; junction bases unmatched: 5. CDR1 LGHNA and CDR2 YNFKEQ come from the germline V gene. The CDR3 DNA follows: TGTGCCAGCAGCCAAGCAACTAGCGGCCTCTACGAGCAGTACTTC. Protein product: CASSQATSGLYEQYF.

The J gene is TRBJ1-2, the V gene TRBV6-6, with TRBD1 as a possible D gene (5 bases). The germline V gene has CDR1 MNHNY and CDR2 SVGAGI (reference sequence). The CDR3 is 15 residues long. V shed 2 bases and J shed 1 base, with 11 bases lying between them. CDR3 amino acids: CASSYLGDYNYGYTF. The CDR3 region has the DNA TGTGCCAGCAGTTACCTAGGGGATTATAACTATGGCTACACCTTC.

The rearrangement links TRBV4-1 to TRBJ2-1, with 13 nucleotides matching TRBD2. The CDR3 contains 19 residues. With 1 base clipped from V and 3 bases from J, the junction kept 9 bases outside the gene matches. Germline V gene lookup returns CDR1 MGHRA and CDR2 YSYEKL. The CDR3 reads CASSQARGTSGNIYNEQFF. The CDR3 nucleotides read TGCGCCAGCAGCCAAGCCCGCGGGACTAGCGGGAACATCTACAATGAGCAGTTCTTC.

The rearrangement joins TRBV2 to TRBJ1-1; possible D gene TRBD1, 5 bases. Germline V gives CDR1 SNHLY, CDR2 FYNNEI. V lost 8 bases, J lost 7 bases, and 11 bases lay in between. The CDR3 is made up of 11 amino acids. This CDR3 is CASQRRGEAFF. The CDR3 DNA reads as TGTGCCAGCCAGAGGAGGGGTGAAGCTTTCTTT.

The chain links TRBV18 to TRBJ2-1; 9 nucleotides align to TRBD2. The J segment lost 8 bases and the V segment lost 2 bases, leaving 10 bases of the junction unmatched. CDR1 and CDR2 (germline): KGHSH, LQKENI. The CDR3 consists of 16 residues. The CDR3 DNA follows: TGTGCCAGCTCACCAAGGGTGGCTAGCGGGACTGATGAGCAGTTCTTC. It translates to CASSPRVASGTDEQFF.

The chain joins TRBV28 to TRBJ1-4; TRBD1 might be the D (6 bases). The CDR3 runs 15 residues. The germline V and J ends were trimmed by 5 bases and 7 bases, with 17 bases remaining between them. In germline, CDR1 is MDHEN, CDR2 SYDVKM. Written as DNA, the CDR3 is TGTGCCAGCAGTGACCATCAGGGGAGGGGTGAAAAACTGTTTTTT. This translates into CASSDHQGRGEKLFF. Combining the CDR3 with reference TRBV28 and TRBJ1-4 gives the whole variable domain DVKVTQSSRYLVKRTGEKVFLECVQDMDHENMFWYRQDPGLGLRLIYFSYDVKMKEKGDIPEGYSVSREKKERFSLILESASTNQTSMYLCASSDHQGRGEKLFFGSGTQLSVL.

The V gene is TRBV2, the J gene TRBJ1-1, with D perhaps matching TRBD1 (6 bases). V dropped 4 bases and J dropped 5 bases, with 14 bases sitting between them. Germline-derived CDR1 and CDR2 are SNHLY and FYNNEI. This CDR3 comprises 14 residues. CDR3 sequence (DNA): TGTGCCAGCAGTGGGACTGGGGGCCGAACTGAAGCTTTCTTT. This encodes CASSGTGGRTEAFF.

This chain uses TRBV27 with TRBJ2-2; D is uncertain. V was clipped by 6 bases and J by 7 bases, with 6 bases between them. The CDR3 spans 11 residues. CDR1 MNHEY and CDR2 SMNVEV come from the germline V gene (reference sequence). The CDR3 sequence: CASRSFGELFF. In nucleotides, the CDR3 is TGTGCCAGCAGATCTTTCGGGGAGCTGTTTTTT.

The chain uses TRBV19 and TRBJ2-7; 9 bases align to TRBD1. The CDR3 is 14 residues long. The ends lost 5 bases at V and 0 bases at J; junction bases unmatched: 2. The V gene's germline CDR1 is LNHDA and CDR2 SQIVND (reference sequence). The DNA for the CDR3 is TGTGCCAGTAGTTTGACAGGGGGCTCCTACGAGCAGTACTTC. Protein sequence: CASSLTGGSYEQYF.

The chain links TRBV5-5 to TRBJ2-7, with TRBD2 as a possible D gene (5 bases). Per the germline V gene, CDR1 is SGHKS and CDR2 is YYEKEE (reference sequence). This CDR3 spans 16 amino acids. V lost 2 bases, J lost 9 bases, and 24 bases lay in between. The DNA of the CDR3 is TGTGCCAGCAGCTTCCTAGGAGAGGTAAAGGGAAGCGGGCAGTACTTC. Encoded protein: CASSFLGEVKGSGQYF.

The V and J genes are TRBV19 and TRBJ2-3; the match to TRBD1 covers 7 bases. The trim removed 7 bases at V and 5 bases at J, leaving 9 bases unmatched. The CDR3 spans 14 residues. Per the germline V gene, CDR1 is LNHDA and CDR2 is SQIVND (reference sequence). This CDR3 reads CASNPRQGRDTQYF. The CDR3 DNA follows: TGTGCCAGTAATCCCAGACAGGGAAGAGATACGCAGTATTTT.

The CDR3 spells CASSAGSGRTSYEQYF. In nucleotides, the CDR3 is TGTGCCAGCAGTGCGGGGAGCGGGAGGACCTCCTACGAGCAGTACTTC. The rearrangement links TRBV2 to TRBJ2-7; 9 bases are a match to TRBD2. Unmatched junction bases numbered 7, after V lost 4 bases and J lost 0 bases. Germline V lookup: CDR1 SNHLY, CDR2 FYNNEI. This CDR3 is built from 16 residues.

The chain uses TRBV5-1 and TRBJ2-1, with 12 bases that match TRBD2. V lost 5 bases, J lost 10 bases, and 7 bases stayed unmatched. The CDR3 is 14 amino acids. The V gene's germline CDR1 is SGHRS and CDR2 YFSETQ. DNA for the CDR3: TGCGCCAGCAGGTCTAGCGGGAGGGCCGGGGAGCAGTTCTTC. Encoded protein: CASRSSGRAGEQFF.

The chain recombines TRBV6-1 with TRBJ2-6; D is uncertain. Germline V lookup: CDR1 MNHNS, CDR2 SASEGT. The CDR3 is made up of 14 amino acids. V lost 8 bases, J lost 0 bases, and 8 bases lay in between. This chain's CDR3 is CASDKSSGANVLTF. The CDR3 DNA reads as TGTGCCAGCGATAAGAGCTCTGGGGCCAACGTCCTGACTTTC.

The chain employs TRBV19 and TRBJ1-5, with TRBD1 matching over 7 bases. This CDR3 is built from 12 residues. With V trimmed by 6 bases and J by 10 bases, 6 bases remained unmatched. Germline V lookup: CDR1 LNHDA, CDR2 SQIVND (reference sequence). This chain's CDR3 is CASRQGLDPQHF. In nucleotides, the CDR3 is TGTGCCAGTAGACAGGGGTTAGATCCCCAGCATTTT.

Of note for this clone: The same CDR3 can be traced to other DNA sequences in this sample. The V call is TRBV19, the J call TRBJ2-3; no reliable D call. Per germline, CDR1 LNHDA and CDR2 SQIVND (reference sequence). The V end was cut by 7 bases, the J end by 3 bases, with 11 bases between. The CDR3 is 13 residues long. CDR3 nucleotides: TGTGCCAGTAATTCCGGTCGGACAGATACGCAGTATTTT. This translates into CASNSGRTDTQYF.

This chain joins TRBV28 and TRBJ2-4, with D possibly TRBD1 on 5 matching bases. Germline CDR1 and CDR2: MDHEN and SYDVKM. This CDR3 comprises 15 residues. The V gene lost 3 bases and the J gene lost 2 bases, with 11 bases spanning the gap. The CDR3 DNA sequence: TGTGCCAGCAGTTTCCCAGGGCCCACCAAAAACATTCAGTACTTC. The encoded protein is CASSFPGPTKNIQYF.